The 17 T cell receptor beta chains listed next were all sequenced from one sample in a study of blood T cell repertoires in COVID-19. Produced via immunoSEQ multiplex PCR; TCRdb's table is partial and in-frame only. This table has more than 110,000 clones, about nine tenths appearing once. Sequenced material: PBMCs or T cells enriched from blood (not recorded which). Receptors originate from a man between 45 and 60 years old who had recovered from COVID-19.

The V gene is TRBV27, the J gene TRBJ2-7, with 10 bases identical to TRBD2. After removal of 4 bases from V and 6 bases from J, the junction contained 12 bases not matched to a gene. Germline V lookup: CDR1 MNHEY, CDR2 SMNVEV (reference sequence). This CDR3 region has 16 residues. CDR3 loop: CASSSHPSGSVGEQYF. The CDR3 DNA reads as TGTGCCAGCAGTTCACACCCTAGCGGGAGCGTAGGCGAGCAGTACTTC.

The chain recombines TRBV14 with TRBJ1-1, with D tentatively TRBD1 (6 bases). V was shortened by 8 bases and J by 0 bases, with 19 bases between the two germline ends. The germline gives CDR1 SGHDN, CDR2 FVKESK. CDR3 length: 16 amino acids. CDR3 loop: CASSRAGGLMNTEAFF. The DNA of the CDR3 is TGTGCCAGCTCCCGTGCGGGGGGCCTTATGAACACTGAAGCTTTCTTT. Complete variable domain (other parts from reference TRBV14 and TRBJ1-1): EAGVTQFPSHSVIEKGQTVTLRCDPISGHDNLYWYRRVMGKEIKFLLHFVKESKQDESGMPNNRFLAERTGGTYSTLKVQPAELEDSGVYFCASSRAGGLMNTEAFFGQGTRLTVV.

Turning to this clone: This sample includes further DNA sequences coding for the same CDR3. V usage is TRBV18 and J usage is TRBJ2-3; 15 nucleotides match TRBD2. V lost 5 bases, J lost 6 bases, and 3 bases stayed unmatched. This CDR3 has 15 residues. Germline values: CDR1 KGHSH, CDR2 LQKENI. The DNA for the CDR3 is TGTGCCAGCTCAACGGGACTAGCGGGAGGTGATACGCAGTATTTT. This sequence encodes CASSTGLAGGDTQYF.

This clone has more than one count but fewer than ten. The V call is TRBV5-4, the J call TRBJ1-1; weak D call: TRBD1 (5 bases). Germline values: CDR1 SGHNT, CDR2 YYREEE (reference sequence). Deletions cut 0 bases from V and 4 bases from J, with 13 bases between. The CDR3 covers 15 residues. The CDR3 DNA follows: TGTGCCAGCAGCTTGGTCGGGCAGGGCGGCACTGAAGCTTTCTTT. It yields the protein CASSLVGQGGTEAFF.

V is TRBV7-3 and J is TRBJ2-5; a possible D gene is TRBD2 (5 bases). Trimming cost V 3 bases and J 4 bases, with 9 bases left between them. Per the germline V gene, CDR1 is SGHTA and CDR2 is FQGTGA. This CDR3 is 13 amino acids long. CDR3 protein: CASSFNGVETQYF. The CDR3 DNA reads as TGTGCCAGCAGCTTTAACGGGGTAGAGACCCAGTACTTC.

The V and J genes are TRBV27 and TRBJ2-7; D gene unclear. This CDR3 comprises 13 residues. Trimming took off 6 bases at V and 0 bases at J, with 9 bases between the two ends. CDR1 is MNHEY, CDR2 SMNVEV, per germline (reference sequence). CDR3 in amino acids: CASRELSSYEQYF. In nucleotides, the CDR3 is TGTGCCAGCAGGGAGCTTAGCTCCTACGAGCAGTACTTC.

The V gene is TRBV28, the J gene TRBJ2-1; D gene ambiguous. CDR1 and CDR2 from the germline V gene are MDHEN and SYDVKM. V lost 3 bases and J lost 4, with 16 bases in between. The CDR3 is made up of 16 amino acids. CDR3 region: CASSLMAELPYNEQFF. CDR3 bases: TGTGCCAGCAGTTTGATGGCAGAATTACCTTACAATGAGCAGTTCTTC.

The gene calls are TRBV19 and TRBJ2-1, with a tentative D call TRBD2 (6 bases). The V end lost 5 bases, the J end lost 1 base, and 15 bases lay between the germline ends. The germline CDR1 and CDR2 sequences are LNHDA and SQIVND (reference sequence). CDR3 size: 16 residues. CDR3 amino acids: CASSPRPGRSYNEQFF. The DNA for the CDR3 is TGTGCCAGTAGTCCCCGCCCGGGGAGGTCCTACAATGAGCAGTTCTTC.

The V gene is TRBV5-1, the J gene TRBJ2-1; 8 bases fit TRBD2. The trim removed 4 bases at V and 0 bases at J, leaving 6 bases unmatched. In germline, CDR1 is SGHRS, CDR2 YFSETQ. The CDR3 has 16 residues. CDR3 loop: CASSLSGTSSYNEQFF. The CDR3 DNA reads TGCGCCAGCAGCCTGTCCGGGACTAGCTCCTACAATGAGCAGTTCTTC.

V is TRBV4-3 and J is TRBJ1-2; D ambiguous. The ends were cut back, 0 bases at V and 6 bases at J, with 11 bases in the middle. The CDR3 is made up of 14 amino acids. From germline, CDR1 is LGHNA and CDR2 YSLEER. CDR3 residues: CASSQDRSQHGYTF. CDR3 in DNA: TGCGCCAGCAGCCAAGACAGGTCACAACATGGCTACACCTTC.

CDR3 sequence: CASSLAPTSGGAEQFF. The CDR3 DNA is TGTGCCAGCAGCTTAGCCCCGACTAGCGGGGGGGCTGAGCAGTTCTTC. J is TRBJ2-1 and V is TRBV5-5; 14 nucleotides line up with TRBD2. Germline lookup yields CDR1 SGHKS and CDR2 YYEKEE (reference sequence). V lost 2 bases to trimming and J lost 9 bases; unmatched junction nucleotides: 7. The CDR3 is 16 amino acids.

This chain uses TRBV6-6 with TRBJ1-2; the match to TRBD1 covers 7 bases. The CDR3 consists of 13 residues. Germline trimming cut 6 bases from V and 3 bases from J; bases unmatched to any gene: 4. Germline values: CDR1 MNHNY, CDR2 SVGAGI (reference sequence). The CDR3 sequence is CASSLGQYYGYTF. Written as DNA, the CDR3 is TGTGCCAGCAGCTTGGGACAGTACTATGGCTACACCTTC.

The chain recombines TRBV2 with TRBJ2-7; 8 bases are shared with TRBD2. The V and J ends lost 6 bases and 0 bases, in that order; junction bases with no gene match: 7. The CDR3 length is 15 residues. Per the germline V gene, CDR1 is SNHLY and CDR2 is FYNNEI. CDR3 sequence (DNA): TGTGCCAGCAGCGAGAGCGGGAGCGCCTCCTACGAGCAGTACTTC. Encoded protein: CASSESGSASYEQYF.

The chain combines TRBV5-1 with TRBJ1-1, with 9 bases lining up with TRBD1. Trimming cost V 7 bases and J 8 bases; bases outside gene matches: 9. CDR1 and CDR2 from the germline V gene are SGHRS and YFSETQ. The CDR3 sequence is 13 residues long. CDR3 loop: CASQRGQGGEAFF. In DNA, the CDR3 is TGCGCCAGCCAGAGGGGACAGGGCGGGGAAGCTTTCTTT.

This clone came up once. The gene calls are TRBV19 and TRBJ1-6; possible D gene TRBD1, 5 bases. CDR3 length: 16 residues. V gave up 6 bases and J gave up 7 bases, with 19 bases separating them. Germline V gene data show CDR1 as LNHDA and CDR2 as SQIVND (reference sequence). As DNA, the CDR3 is TGTGCCAGTAGGGAAGAAGGACACCTCCGGAATTCACCCCTCCACTTT. This gives the protein CASREEGHLRNSPLHF.

This clone was found once. This rearrangement joins TRBV15 to TRBJ2-1, with 8 bases lining up with TRBD1. The CDR3 totals 18 residues. The germline gives CDR1 LNHNV, CDR2 YYDKDF (reference sequence). The ends lost 2 bases at V and 0 bases at J; junction bases unmatched: 9. The CDR3 coding sequence is TGTGCCACCAGCAGACCTTTTGGAGGGACAGGCTCCTACAATGAGCAGTTCTTC. Translated, it gives CATSRPFGGTGSYNEQFF.

This clone came up a few times. This chain joins TRBV19 and TRBJ2-1, with TRBD2 matching over 9 bases. Per germline, CDR1 LNHDA and CDR2 SQIVND (reference sequence). The CDR3 runs 15 residues. Germline trimming cut 5 bases from V and 8 bases from J; bases unmatched to any gene: 10. The CDR3 region is CASSPKRGVEDEQFF. In DNA, the CDR3 is TGTGCCAGTAGTCCAAAGCGGGGGGTGGAGGATGAGCAGTTCTTC.